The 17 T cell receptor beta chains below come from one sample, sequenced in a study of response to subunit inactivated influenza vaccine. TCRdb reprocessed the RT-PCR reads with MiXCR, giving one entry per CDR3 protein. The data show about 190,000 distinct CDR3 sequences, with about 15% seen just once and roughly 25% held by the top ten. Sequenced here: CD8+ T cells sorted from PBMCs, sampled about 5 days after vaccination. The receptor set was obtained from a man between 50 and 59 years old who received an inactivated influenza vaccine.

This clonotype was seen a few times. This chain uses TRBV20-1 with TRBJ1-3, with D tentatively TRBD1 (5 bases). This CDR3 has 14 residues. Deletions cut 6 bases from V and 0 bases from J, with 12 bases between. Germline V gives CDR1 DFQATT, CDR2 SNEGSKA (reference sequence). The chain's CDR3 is CSAYPGTSGNTIYF. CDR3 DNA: TGCAGTGCCTACCCAGGGACCTCTGGAAACACCATATATTTT.

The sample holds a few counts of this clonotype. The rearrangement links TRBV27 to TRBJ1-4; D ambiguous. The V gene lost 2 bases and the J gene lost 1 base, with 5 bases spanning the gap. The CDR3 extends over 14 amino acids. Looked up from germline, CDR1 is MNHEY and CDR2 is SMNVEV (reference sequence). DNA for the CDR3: TGTGCCAGCAGTTTACTGGGAACTAATGAAAAACTGTTTTTT. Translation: CASSLLGTNEKLFF.

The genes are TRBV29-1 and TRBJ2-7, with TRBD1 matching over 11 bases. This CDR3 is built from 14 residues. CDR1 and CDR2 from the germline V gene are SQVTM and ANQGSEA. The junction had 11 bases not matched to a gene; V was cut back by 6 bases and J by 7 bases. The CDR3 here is CSVAGGQGAREQYF. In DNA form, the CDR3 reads TGCAGCGTAGCCGGCGGACAGGGGGCGAGGGAGCAGTACTTC.

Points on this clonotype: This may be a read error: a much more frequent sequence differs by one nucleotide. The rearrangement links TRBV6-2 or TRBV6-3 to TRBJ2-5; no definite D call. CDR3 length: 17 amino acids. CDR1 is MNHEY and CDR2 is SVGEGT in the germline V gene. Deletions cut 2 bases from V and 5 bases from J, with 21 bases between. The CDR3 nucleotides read TGTGCCAGCAGTTACCCCCTAGTGGCATGGACGGTGGAGACCCAGTACTTC. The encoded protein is CASSYPLVAWTVETQYF.

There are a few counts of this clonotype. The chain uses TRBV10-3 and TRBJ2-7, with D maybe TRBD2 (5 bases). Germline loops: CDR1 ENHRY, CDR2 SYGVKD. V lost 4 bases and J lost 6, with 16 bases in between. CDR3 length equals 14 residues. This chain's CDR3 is CAISAPGIGLEQYF. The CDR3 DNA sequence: TGTGCCATCAGTGCCCCGGGAATAGGGCTCGAGCAGTACTTC.

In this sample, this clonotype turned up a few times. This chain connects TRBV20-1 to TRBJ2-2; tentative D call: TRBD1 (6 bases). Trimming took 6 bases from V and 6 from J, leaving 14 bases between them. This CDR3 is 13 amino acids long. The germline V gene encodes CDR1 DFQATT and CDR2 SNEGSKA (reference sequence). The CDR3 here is CSAWAEGAGELFF. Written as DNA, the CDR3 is TGCAGTGCCTGGGCAGAGGGGGCCGGGGAGCTGTTTTTT.

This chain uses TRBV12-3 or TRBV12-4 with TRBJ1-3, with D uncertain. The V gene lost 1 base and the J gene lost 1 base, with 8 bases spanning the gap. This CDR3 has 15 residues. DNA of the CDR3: TGTGCCAGCAGTTTAGACGGGGTATCTGGAAACACCATATATTTT. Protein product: CASSLDGVSGNTIYF.

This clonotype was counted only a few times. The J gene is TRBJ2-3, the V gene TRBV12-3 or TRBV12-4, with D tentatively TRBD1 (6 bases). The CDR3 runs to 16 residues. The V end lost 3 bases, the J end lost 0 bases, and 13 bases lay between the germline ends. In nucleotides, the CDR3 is TGTGCCAGCAGTTTCGTAGGGGGATGGAGCACAGATACGCAGTATTTT. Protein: CASSFVGGWSTDTQYF.

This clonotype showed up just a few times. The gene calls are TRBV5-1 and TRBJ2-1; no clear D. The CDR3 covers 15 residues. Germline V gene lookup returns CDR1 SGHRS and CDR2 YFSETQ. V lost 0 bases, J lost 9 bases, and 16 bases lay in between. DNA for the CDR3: TGCGCCAGCAGCTTGGTACCCAGCCAGCTTAGTGAGCAGTTCTTC. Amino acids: CASSLVPSQLSEQFF.

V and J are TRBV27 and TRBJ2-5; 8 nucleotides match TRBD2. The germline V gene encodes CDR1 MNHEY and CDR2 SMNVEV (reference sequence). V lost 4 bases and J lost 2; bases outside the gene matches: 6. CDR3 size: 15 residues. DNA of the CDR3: TGTGCCAGCAGTTGGGCGGGAGGTCCACAAGAGACCCAGTACTTC. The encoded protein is CASSWAGGPQETQYF.

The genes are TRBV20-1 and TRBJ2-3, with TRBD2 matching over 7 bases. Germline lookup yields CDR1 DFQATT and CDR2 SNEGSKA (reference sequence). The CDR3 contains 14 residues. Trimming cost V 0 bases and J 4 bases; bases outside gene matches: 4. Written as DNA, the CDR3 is TGCAGTGCTAGAGAGCGGGAGTGGTCAGATACGCAGTATTTT. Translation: CSAREREWSDTQYF.

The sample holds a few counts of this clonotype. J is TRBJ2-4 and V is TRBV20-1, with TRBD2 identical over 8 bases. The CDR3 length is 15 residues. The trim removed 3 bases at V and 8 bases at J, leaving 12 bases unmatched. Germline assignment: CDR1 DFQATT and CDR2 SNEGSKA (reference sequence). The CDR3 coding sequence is TGCAGTGCTAGCGCTACGGAGCGGGAGTTCGACATTCAGTACTTC. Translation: CSASATEREFDIQYF.

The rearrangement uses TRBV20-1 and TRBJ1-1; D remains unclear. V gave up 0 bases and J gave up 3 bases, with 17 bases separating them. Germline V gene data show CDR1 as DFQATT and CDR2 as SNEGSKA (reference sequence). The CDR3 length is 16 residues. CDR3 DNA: TGCAGTGCTAGAGATCGTATCTCGGGATACTACACTGAAGCTTTCTTT. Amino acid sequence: CSARDRISGYYTEAFF.

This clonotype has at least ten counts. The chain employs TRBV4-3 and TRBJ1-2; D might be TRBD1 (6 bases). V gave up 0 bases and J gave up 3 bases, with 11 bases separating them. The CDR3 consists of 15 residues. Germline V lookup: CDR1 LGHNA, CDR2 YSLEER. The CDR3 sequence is CASSQDLGGYYGYTF. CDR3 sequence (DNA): TGCGCCAGCAGCCAAGATCTCGGGGGCTACTATGGCTACACCTTC.

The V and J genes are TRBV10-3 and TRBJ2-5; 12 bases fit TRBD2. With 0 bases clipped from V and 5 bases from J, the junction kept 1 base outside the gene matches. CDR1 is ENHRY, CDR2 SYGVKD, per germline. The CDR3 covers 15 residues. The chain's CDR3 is CAISESGTSGETQYF. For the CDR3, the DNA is TGTGCCATCAGTGAGTCGGGGACTAGCGGGGAGACCCAGTACTTC.

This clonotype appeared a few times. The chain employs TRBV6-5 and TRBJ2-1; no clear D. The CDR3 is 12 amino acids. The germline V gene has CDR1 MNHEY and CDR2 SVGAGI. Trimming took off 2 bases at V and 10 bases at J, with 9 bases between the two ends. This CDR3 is CASSYAAGEQFF. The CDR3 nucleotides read TGTGCCAGCAGTTACGCCGCCGGAGAGCAGTTCTTC.

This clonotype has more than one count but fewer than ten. CDR3 DNA sequence: TGTGCCAGCAGCCAAGCAGGGGCGGAGTGGCCCCAGCATTTT. Its protein product is CASSQAGAEWPQHF. The V gene is TRBV3-1, the J gene TRBJ1-5; weak D call: TRBD1 (6 bases). Trimming removed 1 base from V and 9 bases from J, with 13 bases in between. The CDR3 has 14 amino acids. CDR1 LGHDT and CDR2 YNNKEL come from the germline V gene (reference sequence).